A single sample gave rise to the 5 T cell receptor beta chains below, sequenced in a study of spatial heterogeneity in lung cancer (dated by TCRdb to about 2019). General findings and caveats noted by the study authors: A correlation was observed between the number of expanded intratumoral alpha and beta TCRs and the tumor nonsynonymous mutation count.

The library relied on 5' RACE. Sequencing used a NextSeq 500. The raw public reads went through TCRdb reprocessing: fastp at Q25, MiXCR clone calling, in-frame beta chains kept. Entries that share a CDR3 protein sequence are merged under the most common genes and DNA. Present in this sample are 18,000 or so distinct CDR3 sequences, roughly a tenth of which were seen just once. Less than 25% of the sample goes to the ten largest clones. These TCRs are of unknown antigen specificity. This specimen's time point label, interpreted: sample taken at primary tumor resection. This specimen consisted of lung tumor tissue, obtained at surgery. The receptors shown here come from a female donor with early-stage non-small cell lung cancer.

Note on this clonotype: This beta chain is a stray read from a library made for alpha chains; its abundance is not meaningful. The chain has TRBV4-2 and TRBJ2-3; D tentatively fits TRBD1 or TRBD2 (7 bases each). CDR1 is LGHNA and CDR2 is YNFKEQ in the germline V gene. Deletions cut 3 bases from V and 0 bases from J, with 19 bases between. The CDR3 is 18 amino acids. The CDR3 DNA is TGTGCCAGCAGCCACCTGGCGGGGAGGGGGCCTAGCACAGATACGCAGTATTTT. Its protein product is CASSHLAGRGPSTDTQYF.

This clonotype was detected ten times or more. Found in a library prepared for alpha chains, this beta chain is an off-target read, and its abundance has little meaning. The V call is TRBV4-3, the J call TRBJ1-4; tentatively, D is TRBD1 (5 bases). The CDR3 covers 17 residues. The V gene lost 0 bases and the J gene lost 2 bases, with 13 bases spanning the gap. Germline loops: CDR1 LGHNA, CDR2 YSLEER. Here the CDR3 DNA reads TGCGCCAGCAGCCAAGACGGTCGGGGGGTTACTAATGAAAAACTGTTTTTT. Its translation: CASSQDGRGVTNEKLFF.

The table lists this clonotype with many counts. Because this beta chain is a stray read in a library intended to capture alpha chains, its abundance should not be given much weight. V and J are TRBV4-1 and TRBJ1-6; D uncertain. V lost 3 bases and J 0 bases, leaving 15 bases between the germline ends. The CDR3 spans 18 residues. The V gene's germline CDR1 is MGHRA and CDR2 YSYEKL. The CDR3 is CASSHPGSSGSYNSPLHF. The DNA of the CDR3 is TGCGCCAGCAGCCATCCCGGGTCCTCTGGCTCCTATAATTCACCCCTCCACTTT.

A few counts support this clonotype. This beta chain represents an off-target read in a library built for alpha chains; its size is of limited meaning. The chain recombines TRBV29-1 with TRBJ1-2; a weak D match, TRBD1 (6 bases). Germline values: CDR1 SQVTM, CDR2 ANQGSEA. The CDR3 is 16 residues long. The V gene lost 6 bases and the J gene lost 3 bases, with 23 bases spanning the gap. The CDR3 DNA follows: TGCAGCGTCGGTGGACCCAGGGGAGAAGGGGACTATGGCTACACCTTC. Translated: CSVGGPRGEGDYGYTF.

This clonotype was seen repeatedly, ten times or more. This beta chain appears as a stray read in a library generated for alpha chains; its size is not informative. This chain links TRBV29-1 with TRBJ2-7; D is uncertain. V was clipped by 4 bases and J by 3 bases, with 13 bases between them. The V gene's germline CDR1 is SQVTM and CDR2 ANQGSEA. This CDR3 is 13 amino acids long. CDR3 loop: CSVAWQLSYEQYF. Here the CDR3 DNA reads TGCAGCGTTGCCTGGCAGTTGAGCTACGAGCAGTACTTC.